These 32 T cell receptor beta chains were sequenced from one sample in a study of cytomegalovirus exposure and HLA in healthy donors. PCR amplification relied on 60 Vbeta primers (plus 13 Jbeta primers). Produced via immunoSEQ multiplex PCR; TCRdb's table is partial and in-frame only. The profile shows roughly 88,000 clones, approximately 80% of them singletons. The source material was PBMCs. The receptor source for this set is a man aged 25-45 years in good health and CMV-seropositive.

This clone was seen only once. V and J are TRBV21-1 and TRBJ2-7; the D segment call TRBD1 is taken from the table without a DNA check. TRBV21-1 is annotated as a pseudogene. This CDR3 has 17 amino acids. CDR3 DNA: TGTGCCAGCAGCTTGGACAGGGGAGTGAGGATGAGGTACGAGCAGTACTTC. Amino acids: CASSLDRGVRMRYEQYF.

The chain uses TRBV28 and TRBJ2-1, with 16 nucleotides matching TRBD2. This CDR3 is 17 amino acids long. Germline-derived CDR1 and CDR2 are MDHEN and SYDVKM. Unmatched junction bases numbered 3, after V lost 3 bases and J lost 4 bases. DNA for the CDR3: TGTGCCAGCAGTTTCCCGGGACTAGCGGGAGGGTACAATGAGCAGTTCTTC. Protein product: CASSFPGLAGGYNEQFF.

This clone was recorded once. This sequence joins TRBV19 and TRBJ2-1; D not certain. The CDR3 sequence is 12 residues long. Germline V gene sequence: CDR1 LNHDA, CDR2 SQIVND (reference sequence). V gave up 9 bases and J gave up 7 bases, with 13 bases separating them. The CDR3 loop reads CASQDAANEQFF. Written as DNA, the CDR3 is TGTGCCAGCCAAGACGCGGCGAATGAGCAGTTCTTC. The full variable domain, its missing parts supplied by reference TRBV19 and TRBJ2-1, is DGGITQSPKYLFRKEGQNVTLSCEQNLNHDAMYWYRQDPGQGLRLIYYSQIVNDFQKGDIAEGYSVSREKKESFPLTVTSAQKNPTAFYLCASQDAANEQFFGPGTRLTVL.

The CDR3 sequence: CASSTVTGGKLFF. The CDR3 nucleotides read TGTGCCAGCAGCACCGTGACAGGGGGAAAACTGTTTTTT. The chain recombines TRBV5-4 with TRBJ1-4; TRBD1 matches 9 bases. Germline CDR1 reads SGHNT; CDR2 reads YYREEE (reference sequence). V trimming: 4 bases; J trimming: 10 bases; junction bases outside the gene matches: 5. CDR3 length: 13 amino acids. Based on the CDR3 plus reference TRBV5-4 and TRBJ1-4, the full variable domain is ETGVTQSPTHLIKTRGQQVTLRCSSQSGHNTVSWYQQALGQGPQFIFQYYREEENGRGNFPPRFSGLQFPNYSSELNVNALELDDSALYLCASSTVTGGKLFFGSGTQLSVL.

The chain is built from TRBV18 and TRBJ1-1; D unresolved. The CDR3 has 14 residues. Germline CDR1 and CDR2: KGHSH and LQKENI. V gave up 3 bases and J gave up 0 bases, with 8 bases separating them. CDR3 region: CASSPGGVNTEAFF. DNA of the CDR3: TGTGCCAGCTCACCGGGCGGGGTGAACACTGAAGCTTTCTTT.

J is TRBJ2-7 and V is TRBV18; TRBD1 matches at 8 bases. With V trimmed by 2 bases and J by 6 bases, 3 bases remained unmatched. Germline V gene lookup returns CDR1 KGHSH and CDR2 LQKENI. The CDR3 extends over 13 amino acids. The CDR3 nucleotides read TGTGCCAGCTCACCAAAGGACAGGGCCGAGCAGTACTTC. Translating it yields CASSPKDRAEQYF.

With regard to this clone: This sequence may be a read error, since a much larger clone differs from it by one base. The CDR3 bases are TGCAGCGTTGAAGATCCAGGACAGACCCTCACAGATACGCTGTATTTT. This gives the protein CSVEDPGQTLTDTLYF. The rearrangement joins TRBV29-1 to TRBJ2-3, with a tentative D call TRBD1 (6 bases). The CDR3 contains 16 residues. Germline CDR1 and CDR2: SQVTM and ANQGSEA.

The chain joins TRBV19 to TRBJ2-3; possibly TRBD1 for D (5 bases). CDR3 size: 13 residues. Germline loops: CDR1 LNHDA, CDR2 SQIVND (reference sequence). V lost 5 bases, J lost 4 bases, and 10 bases lay in between. The CDR3 here is CASSVRVADTQYF. The DNA for the CDR3 is TGTGCCAGTAGTGTCAGGGTTGCAGATACGCAGTATTTT.

The CDR3 protein is CASTLTGTNTGELFF. The CDR3 DNA follows: TGTGCCAGCACCTTGACAGGGACGAACACCGGGGAGCTGTTTTTT. This rearrangement joins TRBV7-2 to TRBJ2-2; 7 bases fit TRBD1. Germline V gene data show CDR1 as SGHTA and CDR2 as FQGNSA. This CDR3 has 15 amino acids. Unmatched junction bases numbered 5, after V lost 7 bases and J lost 0 bases.

This clone was detected only a few times. The chain uses TRBV5-5 and TRBJ2-7; D remains ambiguous. The CDR3 covers 13 residues. The V gene lost 4 bases and the J gene lost 0 bases, with 8 bases spanning the gap. Germline CDR1 reads SGHKS; CDR2 reads YYEKEE (reference sequence). CDR3 DNA sequence: TGTGCCAGCAGCCCGGGTAGCTCCTACGAGCAGTACTTC. Protein sequence: CASSPGSSYEQYF.

J is TRBJ1-4 and V is TRBV12-5; D possibly corresponds to TRBD1 (5 bases). Between the trimmed V and J ends, which lost 6 bases and 4 bases, there was a span of 15 bases. The germline gives CDR1 LGHNT, CDR2 FRNRAP. The CDR3 consists of 15 residues. In DNA, the CDR3 is TGTGCTAGTGGACGGATCCAGGGAAATAATGAAAAACTGTTTTTT. This codes for CASGRIQGNNEKLFF.

This clone was seen once. This chain joins TRBV10-3 and TRBJ2-7, with 8 bases lining up with TRBD2. V dropped 2 bases and J dropped 6; count of bases not matched to a gene: 0. In germline, CDR1 is ENHRY, CDR2 SYGVKD. The CDR3 consists of 12 residues. CDR3 bases: TGTGCCATCAGTGAGGCGGGGGGCGAGCAGTACGTC. Translated, it gives CAISEAGGEQYV.

This clone was detected a few times. The chain carries TRBV19 and TRBJ1-2; the D is unclear. The V gene lost 5 bases and the J gene lost 9 bases, with 10 bases spanning the gap. The germline V gene encodes CDR1 LNHDA and CDR2 SQIVND (reference sequence). The CDR3 runs to 11 residues. CDR3 loop: CASSYRERYTF. The DNA of the CDR3 is TGTGCCAGTAGTTATCGGGAACGCTACACCTTC.

V gene TRBV4-1 combines with J gene TRBJ2-7; TRBD1 agrees at 8 bases. This CDR3 comprises 14 residues. With V trimmed by 3 bases and J by 2 bases, 3 bases remained unmatched. The germline CDR1 and CDR2 sequences are MGHRA and YSYEKL. CDR3 residues: CASSQQQGAYEQYV. The DNA of the CDR3 is TGCGCCAGCAGCCAGCAACAGGGGGCCTACGAGCAGTACGTC.

The V call is TRBV5-6, the J call TRBJ2-1, with TRBD1 identical over 9 bases. The CDR3 covers 16 residues. Germline V lookup: CDR1 SGHDT, CDR2 YYEEEE. V shed 2 bases, J shed 4 bases, and the junction held 7 bases outside the gene matches. This chain's CDR3 is CASSFLQGAGYNEQFF. The CDR3 DNA reads TGTGCCAGCAGCTTCCTACAGGGGGCGGGGTACAATGAGCAGTTCTTC.

The CDR3 protein is CASSLVSRTGFNEQYF. CDR3 bases: TGTGCCAGCAGCTTAGTCTCTAGGACAGGGTTCAACGAGCAGTACTTC. The rearrangement uses TRBV7-2 and TRBJ2-7; 8 bases align to TRBD1. The CDR3 totals 16 residues. Unmatched junction bases numbered 10, after V lost 1 base and J lost 5 bases. Germline V gene sequence: CDR1 SGHTA, CDR2 FQGNSA.

This chain uses TRBV7-9 with TRBJ2-7; D possibly corresponds to TRBD1 (6 bases). CDR1 is SEHNR, CDR2 FQNEAQ, per germline (reference sequence). The CDR3 is 12 amino acids. V was shortened by 5 bases and J by 3 bases, with 8 bases between the two germline ends. Written as DNA, the CDR3 is TGTGCCAGCAGCCGGGACAACTACGAGCAGTACTTC. Translating gives CASSRDNYEQYF.

This rearrangement joins TRBV11-3 to TRBJ1-1; D not certain. This CDR3 has 13 amino acids. V dropped 0 bases and J dropped 4 bases, with 6 bases sitting between them. Germline CDR1 SGHNT, CDR2 YENEEA. In DNA form, the CDR3 reads TGTGCCAGCAGCTTAGACGCAGTCACTGAAGCTTTCTTT. It specifies CASSLDAVTEAFF.

The chain joins TRBV4-3 to TRBJ2-3, with D perhaps TRBD1 (6 bases). Germline V gene sequence: CDR1 LGHNA, CDR2 YSLEER. Trimming left V 0 bases short and J 6 bases short, with 19 bases between. This CDR3 region has 17 residues. The CDR3 DNA follows: TGCGCCAGCAGCCAAGATCTTTCTGGGCAGAGGGGGGATACGCAGTATTTT. Translation gives CASSQDLSGQRGDTQYF.

This chain joins TRBV27 and TRBJ1-3; tentative D call: TRBD1 (6 bases). Trimming stripped 6 bases from V and 0 bases from J, with 15 bases between. Germline loops: CDR1 MNHEY, CDR2 SMNVEV (reference sequence). This CDR3 has 16 amino acids. The CDR3 DNA sequence: TGTGCCAGCAGCCTGACAGGATCAAACTCTGGAAACACCATATATTTT. Translating it yields CASSLTGSNSGNTIYF.

The chain employs TRBV30 and TRBJ2-5; tentatively, D is TRBD2 (7 bases). Trimming took off 2 bases at V and 5 bases at J, with 15 bases between the two ends. The germline gives CDR1 GTSNPN, CDR2 SVGIG (reference sequence). This CDR3 comprises 14 residues. CDR3 sequence: CAWSRGGTVETQYF. The CDR3 nucleotides are TGTGCCTGGAGTAGGGGGGGGACTGTCGAGACCCAGTACTTC.

This chain links TRBV28 with TRBJ2-5, with 8 bases lining up with TRBD1. Looked up from germline, CDR1 is MDHEN and CDR2 is SYDVKM. This CDR3 contains 13 residues. Trimming cost V 5 bases and J 3 bases; bases outside gene matches: 2. CDR3 nucleotide sequence: TGTGCCAGCAGTCCGGACAGGGAAGAGACCCAGTACTTC. Protein: CASSPDREETQYF.

The rearrangement uses TRBV5-6 and TRBJ2-7, with D possibly being TRBD1 (6 bases). Germline CDR1 is SGHDT and CDR2 is YYEEEE. V gave up 3 bases and J gave up 5 bases, with 12 bases separating them. CDR3 size: 13 residues. The CDR3 DNA reads TGTGCCAGCAGCTACGACCGACAGGACGAGCAGTACTTC. Translating it yields CASSYDRQDEQYF.

This chain links TRBV6-1 with TRBJ1-3; D remains unclear. Deletions cut 2 bases from V and 0 bases from J, with 11 bases between. Germline V gives CDR1 MNHNS, CDR2 SASEGT. This CDR3 contains 16 residues. The CDR3 nucleotides are TGTGCCAGCAGTGAATACAGCCCACGCTCTGGAAACACCATATATTTT. It specifies CASSEYSPRSGNTIYF.

The chain couples TRBV4-1 to TRBJ2-3; D might be TRBD1 (6 bases). The length of the CDR3 is 15 residues. Germline V lookup: CDR1 MGHRA, CDR2 YSYEKL. The V end lost 3 bases, the J end lost 0 bases, and 10 bases lay between the germline ends. The DNA of the CDR3 is TGCGCCAGCAGCCACCTGGACAGCAGCACAGATACGCAGTATTTT. It translates to CASSHLDSSTDTQYF.

The V gene is TRBV27, the J gene TRBJ1-1; a weak D match, TRBD1 (6 bases). V was cut by 9 bases and J by 1 base, with 12 bases left in between. Germline assignment: CDR1 MNHEY and CDR2 SMNVEV (reference sequence). This CDR3 has 13 residues. The CDR3: CASQGRANTEAFF. The CDR3 DNA reads as TGTGCCAGTCAGGGGCGGGCGAACACTGAAGCTTTCTTT.

This clone was detected only once. This chain uses TRBV11-3 with TRBJ2-5; 11 bases are a match to TRBD2. Germline CDR1 reads SGHNT; CDR2 reads YENEEA. V shed 4 bases and J 3 bases; nucleotides not matched to a gene: 10. The CDR3 runs 17 residues. DNA of the CDR3: TGTGCCAGCAGCTCGGGGCTAGCGGGGGGAATAAAAGAGACCCAGTACTTC. Translated, it gives CASSSGLAGGIKETQYF.

This clone was detected once. The chain has TRBV18 and TRBJ2-1; 7 bases are shared with TRBD1. This CDR3 is built from 13 residues. Per the germline V gene, CDR1 is KGHSH and CDR2 is LQKENI. Trimming at V came to 3 bases and at J to 8 bases, leaving 4 bases not matched to a gene. The CDR3 protein is CASSPNRGDEQFF. DNA of the CDR3: TGTGCCAGCTCACCGAACAGGGGAGATGAGCAGTTCTTC.

The count of this clone is one. This rearrangement joins TRBV5-1 to TRBJ2-3; D perhaps matches TRBD2 (5 bases). V dropped 0 bases and J dropped 2 bases, with 13 bases sitting between them. Germline V gives CDR1 SGHRS, CDR2 YFSETQ. The CDR3 loop spans 16 amino acids. CDR3 coding DNA: TGCGCCAGCAGCTTGGTTCGCAAGCGGACCACAGATACGCAGTATTTT. Translated: CASSLVRKRTTDTQYF.

This clone was recorded a few times. This sample also contains other DNA sequences that code for the same CDR3. The genes are TRBV5-1 and TRBJ2-2, with 7 bases that match TRBD1. The V gene's germline CDR1 is SGHRS and CDR2 YFSETQ. The ends lost 3 bases at V and 5 bases at J; junction bases unmatched: 4. The length of the CDR3 is 14 residues. For the CDR3, the DNA is TGCGCCAGCAGCTGGACAGGAGGAACCGGGGAGCTGTTTTTT. Its protein is CASSWTGGTGELFF.

This clone was recorded only once. The chain is built from TRBV28 and TRBJ2-1, with D maybe TRBD2 (6 bases). The CDR3 has 13 amino acids. The V end was cut by 6 bases, the J end by 7 bases, with 13 bases between. From germline, CDR1 is MDHEN and CDR2 SYDVKM. CDR3 amino acids: CASRLAVLNEQFF. Written as DNA, the CDR3 is TGTGCCAGCAGGTTAGCGGTGTTGAATGAGCAGTTCTTC. Complete variable domain (other parts from reference TRBV28 and TRBJ2-1): DVKVTQSSRYLVKRTGEKVFLECVQDMDHENMFWYRQDPGLGLRLIYFSYDVKMKEKGDIPEGYSVSREKKERFSLILESASTNQTSMYLCASRLAVLNEQFFGPGTRLTVL.

The chain couples TRBV9 to TRBJ2-1, with a possible D match to TRBD2 (5 bases). CDR3 size: 15 residues. Germline V gene sequence: CDR1 SGDLS, CDR2 YYNGEE. V was pared by 4 bases and J by 0 bases, with 11 bases between. The CDR3 DNA reads as TGTGCCAGCAGCATAAGGGAGAGCTCCTACAATGAGCAGTTCTTC. This encodes CASSIRESSYNEQFF. Full variable domain (missing parts from reference TRBV9 and TRBJ2-1): DSGVTQTPKHLITATGQRVTLRCSPRSGDLSVYWYQQSLDQGLQFLIQYYNGEERAKGNILERFSAQQFPDLHSELNLSSLELGDSALYFCASSIRESSYNEQFFGPGTRLTVL.